Sequencing of this TCR beta chain was carried out in a study of metastatic and nonmetastatic thyroid tumors. Only a few counts were recorded for this clone. Every patient underwent thyroid surgery untreated. CDR3 size: 18 residues. V trimming: 6 bases; J trimming: 1 base; junction bases outside the gene matches: 11. CDR1 MNHEY and CDR2 SMNVEV come from the germline V gene (reference sequence). TCRdb re-called the PCR reads with MiXCR. Of approximately 38,000 clones in the sample, around 27% were seen once. Material for sequencing was blood. The chain uses TRBV27 and TRBJ2-2, with 10 positions matching TRBD2. The clonotype originates from a male donor with papillary thyroid cancer or a benign thyroid nodule (not recorded which). Some clones in this sample may be carry-over from other donors' samples. The CDR3 region is CASSLRGSGRGNTGELFF. CDR3 DNA: TGTGCCAGCAGCTTAAGGGGGAGCGGGAGGGGGAACACCGGGGAGCTGTTTTTT.